Shown below are 27 T cell receptor beta chains from a single sample sequenced in a study of CD4 T cells in relation to SARS-CoV-2 and coronaviruses. Libraries were prepared by immunoSEQ multiplex PCR; TCRdb keeps only in-frame clonotypes and omits some of them. In the table there are tens of thousands of clones, 86% of which are singletons. The unexposed donors gave CD4+ T cells in about 2010-2019, prior to COVID-19. Input material: memory CD4+ T cells from PBMCs. The receptors stem from a human donor in good health.

The chain joins TRBV13 to TRBJ2-3; 12 nucleotides align to TRBD2. V lost 5 bases, J lost 0 bases, and 9 bases stayed unmatched. CDR1 is PRHDT and CDR2 is FYEKMQ in the germline V gene (reference sequence). The CDR3 has 18 residues. CDR3 coding DNA: TGTGCCAGCAGCCTGGGACTAGCGGGTCACGCTAGCACAGATACGCAGTATTTT. Translating it yields CASSLGLAGHASTDTQYF.

In this sample, this clone is medium-sized (0.01 to 0.1%). This sample also contains other DNA sequences that code for the same CDR3. The chain couples TRBV7-9 to TRBJ2-2, with 11 bases lining up with TRBD1. Germline CDR1 reads SEHNR; CDR2 reads FQNEAQ (reference sequence). The CDR3 is 16 amino acids. With V trimmed by 4 bases and J by 7 bases, 8 bases remained unmatched. The CDR3 is CASSYTGTGGVGELFF. CDR3 DNA sequence: TGTGCCAGCAGCTACACCGGGACAGGGGGTGTCGGGGAGCTGTTTTTT.

CDR3 amino acids: CASSLSGTSNQPQHF. For the CDR3, the DNA is TGTGCCAGCAGCTTATCCGGGACCAGCAATCAGCCCCAGCATTTT. V usage is TRBV7-2 and J usage is TRBJ1-5, with D possibly being TRBD1 (5 bases). This CDR3 is 15 amino acids long. Germline V gene sequence: CDR1 SGHTA, CDR2 FQGNSA. Trimming removed 2 bases from V and 1 base from J, with 9 bases in between.

This clone was detected once. This chain uses TRBV4-2 with TRBJ1-5; D not certain. Between the trimmed V and J ends, which lost 3 bases and 6 bases, there was a span of 9 bases. The CDR3 has 13 residues. CDR1 LGHNA and CDR2 YNFKEQ come from the germline V gene. CDR3 sequence reads: CASSQYSGQPQHF. The CDR3 DNA reads TGTGCCAGCAGCCAGTACAGTGGTCAGCCCCAGCATTTT.

The chain combines TRBV11-3 with TRBJ2-7; 9 positions agree with TRBD2. The CDR3 runs 15 residues. Trimming cost V 0 bases and J 2 bases; bases outside gene matches: 2. Germline V gene sequence: CDR1 SGHNT, CDR2 YENEEA. CDR3 sequence: CASSLEGGRAYEQYF. The CDR3 bases are TGTGCCAGCAGCTTAGAAGGCGGGAGGGCCTACGAGCAGTACTTC.

The rearrangement joins TRBV5-4 to TRBJ2-5, with D uncertain. Trimming pared 0 bases from V and 3 bases from J, leaving 12 bases between. The CDR3 is 15 amino acids. Germline loops: CDR1 SGHNT, CDR2 YYREEE (reference sequence). The chain's CDR3 is CASSLGGSREETQYF. The CDR3 bases are TGTGCCAGCAGCTTGGGGGGATCGAGAGAAGAGACCCAGTACTTC. The whole variable domain, remainder taken from reference TRBV5-4 and TRBJ2-5, is ETGVTQSPTHLIKTRGQQVTLRCSSQSGHNTVSWYQQALGQGPQFIFQYYREEENGRGNFPPRFSGLQFPNYSSELNVNALELDDSALYLCASSLGGSREETQYFGPGTRLLVL.

The V gene is TRBV6-1, the J gene TRBJ1-2; possible D gene TRBD1, 5 bases. CDR3 length: 14 amino acids. The V gene's germline CDR1 is MNHNS and CDR2 SASEGT. V lost 2 bases, J lost 13 bases, and 20 bases lay in between. CDR3 coding DNA: TGTGCCAGCAGTGAATACGATATCGGGCAGGGTCGCACCTTC. This sequence encodes CASSEYDIGQGRTF.

This chain uses TRBV18 with TRBJ2-7; 8 positions agree with TRBD2. The CDR3 contains 16 residues. V lost 1 base and J lost 4; bases outside the gene matches: 9. Per germline, CDR1 KGHSH and CDR2 LQKENI. The CDR3 is CASSPRGSGALYEQYF. Written as DNA, the CDR3 is TGTGCCAGCTCACCACGAGGTAGCGGGGCCTTATACGAGCAGTACTTC.

This CDR3 is CASSGWWAGELFF. In DNA form, the CDR3 reads TGTGCCAGCAGCGGCTGGTGGGCCGGGGAGCTGTTTTTT. The chain joins TRBV7-2 to TRBJ2-2; D uncertain. This CDR3 is built from 13 residues. Trimming stripped 5 bases from V and 6 bases from J, with 10 bases between. Germline CDR1 reads SGHTA; CDR2 reads FQGNSA.

In regard to this clone: The same CDR3 is also encoded by other DNA sequences in this sample. This chain joins TRBV7-3 and TRBJ1-1; no reliable D call. This CDR3 has 13 residues. V lost 0 bases to trimming and J lost 1 base, with 3 bases between them. CDR1 is SGHTA and CDR2 is FQGTGA in the germline V gene. CDR3 in DNA: TGTGCCAGCAGCTTAACAGGGAACACTGAAGCTTTCTTT. Amino acid sequence: CASSLTGNTEAFF.

The table lists this clone with a count of one. This chain uses TRBV29-1 with TRBJ2-2, with 7 nucleotides matching TRBD1. Germline V gene sequence: CDR1 SQVTM, CDR2 ANQGSEA. CDR3 length: 14 residues. Trimming cost V 6 bases and J 2 bases; bases outside gene matches: 6. The CDR3 DNA is TGCAGCGTGGGTGGACAGGTCAACACCGGGGAGCTGTTTTTT. Protein sequence: CSVGGQVNTGELFF.

V and J are TRBV27 and TRBJ1-1; 7 bases map to TRBD1. Trimming cost V 7 bases and J 8 bases; bases outside gene matches: 13. The germline gives CDR1 MNHEY, CDR2 SMNVEV (reference sequence). The length of the CDR3 is 14 residues. CDR3 loop: CASILSTGRGEAFF. CDR3 in DNA: TGTGCCAGCATTCTCTCGACAGGGCGGGGGGAAGCTTTCTTT.

This rearrangement joins TRBV7-3 to TRBJ2-3, with TRBD1 identical over 9 bases. Trimming at V came to 5 bases and at J to 5 bases, leaving 8 bases not matched to a gene. The CDR3 runs to 15 residues. CDR1 is SGHTA, CDR2 FQGTGA, per germline. The CDR3 DNA reads TGTGCCAGCAGCAAACAGGGGGCGCTTCAAGATACGCAGTATTTT. Protein sequence: CASSKQGALQDTQYF.

This sequence joins TRBV30 and TRBJ1-6; D gene uncertain. The CDR3 totals 16 residues. Germline CDR1 GTSNPN, CDR2 SVGIG (reference sequence). The V and J ends lost 2 bases and 4 bases respectively, with 15 bases between them. In DNA form, the CDR3 reads TGTGCCTGGAGTTTTTACGGACGGAATTATAATTCACCCCTCCACTTT. This encodes CAWSFYGRNYNSPLHF.

J is TRBJ2-5 and V is TRBV7-9, with 7 bases lining up with TRBD1. Trimming removed 6 bases from V and 2 bases from J; junction bases left unmatched: 9. This CDR3 has 15 residues. CDR1 and CDR2 (germline): SEHNR, FQNEAQ (reference sequence). CDR3 DNA sequence: TGTGCCAGCAGTCTCGGACAGGCTGGGCAAGAGACCCAGTACTTC. It codes for CASSLGQAGQETQYF.

V usage is TRBV7-2 and J usage is TRBJ2-7; 7 bases agree with TRBD2. The CDR3 loop spans 17 amino acids. Germline loops: CDR1 SGHTA, CDR2 FQGNSA. Unmatched junction bases numbered 15, after V lost 1 base and J lost 6 bases. For the CDR3, the DNA is TGTGCCAGCAGCTTAGTCCATGGGACTATCAGTTCCGGCGAGCAGTACTTC. Translating gives CASSLVHGTISSGEQYF. The whole variable domain, filled in from reference TRBV7-2 and TRBJ2-7, reads GAGVSQSPSNKVTEKGKDVELRCDPISGHTALYWYRQSLGQGLEFLIYFQGNSAPDKSGLPSDRFSAERTGGSVSTLTIQRTQQEDSAVYLCASSLVHGTISSGEQYFGPGTRLTVT.

This clone was detected only a few times. The J gene is TRBJ2-1, the V gene TRBV2; 13 bases are a match to TRBD2. Germline CDR1 reads SNHLY; CDR2 reads FYNNEI. V was clipped by 2 bases and J by 9 bases; unmatched bases: 10. There are 17 residues in the CDR3. Written as DNA, the CDR3 is TGTGCCAGCAGTGAACCCACCGGGACTAGCGGGACTAGTGAGCAGTTCTTC. Translation gives CASSEPTGTSGTSEQFF.

J is TRBJ2-3 and V is TRBV28; possible D gene TRBD2, 6 bases. The V and J ends lost 2 bases and 5 bases respectively, with 17 bases between them. The CDR3 has 16 amino acids. Germline CDR1 MDHEN, CDR2 SYDVKM. As DNA, the CDR3 is TGTGCCAGCAGTTTAGGAGGGAGCGGAGATCTAGATACGCAGTATTTT. Translating gives CASSLGGSGDLDTQYF.

This chain links TRBV7-9 with TRBJ2-6, with 7 bases matching TRBD1. The CDR3 runs to 15 residues. With V trimmed by 6 bases and J by 2 bases, 4 bases remained unmatched. Per germline, CDR1 SEHNR and CDR2 FQNEAQ (reference sequence). The CDR3 sequence: CASSLTGAGANVLTF. The CDR3 DNA reads TGTGCCAGCAGTCTTACAGGGGCTGGGGCCAACGTCCTGACTTTC.

V usage is TRBV18 and J usage is TRBJ2-6; TRBD2 matches 7 bases. Looked up from germline, CDR1 is KGHSH and CDR2 is LQKENI. This CDR3 has 17 residues. The V segment lost 3 bases and the J segment 0 bases; nucleotides outside the gene matches: 5. CDR3 sequence: CASSPLADASGANVLTF. CDR3 in DNA: TGTGCCAGCTCACCCCTAGCGGATGCCTCTGGGGCCAACGTCCTGACTTTC.

The chain uses TRBV18 and TRBJ2-7; tentatively, D is TRBD1 or TRBD2 (5 bases each). V was shortened by 3 bases and J by 3 bases, with 12 bases between the two germline ends. The length of the CDR3 is 14 residues. From germline, CDR1 is KGHSH and CDR2 LQKENI. CDR3 region: CASSPRDGSYEQYF. DNA for the CDR3: TGTGCCAGCTCACCGAGGGACGGAAGCTACGAGCAGTACTTC.

V gene TRBV24-1 combines with J gene TRBJ2-7; 7 bases match TRBD1. V was pared by 2 bases and J by 9 bases, with 9 bases of the junction left unmatched. The CDR3 consists of 14 residues. Germline V CDR1 and CDR2: KGHDR, SFDVKD. Here the CDR3 DNA reads TGTGCCACCAGTGATTCCGACAGGGTATGGGGGCAGTACTTC. Residues: CATSDSDRVWGQYF.

The chain combines TRBV2 with TRBJ2-7, with D hard to call. With 7 bases removed from V and 4 bases from J, the gap between germline ends came to 11 bases. This CDR3 region has 12 residues. Per the germline V gene, CDR1 is SNHLY and CDR2 is FYNNEI. The chain's CDR3 is CASTGEPYEQYF. The CDR3 DNA follows: TGTGCCAGCACCGGCGAACCTTACGAGCAGTACTTC. Looking up the rest from reference TRBV2 and TRBJ2-7 gives the full variable domain: EPEVTQTPSHQVTQMGQEVILRCVPISNHLYFYWYRQILGQKVEFLVSFYNNEISEKSEIFDDQFSVERPDGSNFTLKIRSTKLEDSAMYFCASTGEPYEQYFGPGTRLTVT.

The V call is TRBV28, the J call TRBJ1-3, with a possible D match to TRBD1 (6 bases). From germline, CDR1 is MDHEN and CDR2 SYDVKM. The V and J ends lost 5 bases and 4 bases respectively, with 9 bases between them. The CDR3 contains 13 residues. The CDR3 loop is CASSEQGGNTIYF. The CDR3 nucleotides read TGTGCCAGCAGTGAACAGGGAGGAAACACCATATATTTT.

The gene calls are TRBV11-2 and TRBJ2-6; D is ambiguous. The V gene lost 3 bases and the J gene lost 2 bases, with 8 bases spanning the gap. The CDR3 runs 15 residues. The germline CDR1 and CDR2 sequences are SGHAT and FQNNGV. CDR3 bases: TGTGCCAGCAGCTTTTACACTGCTGGGGCCAACGTCCTGACTTTC. This translates into CASSFYTAGANVLTF.

This sequence joins TRBV7-8 and TRBJ2-2, with D tentatively TRBD2 (5 bases). Germline loops: CDR1 SGHVS, CDR2 FQNEAQ. Trimming took off 3 bases at V and 4 bases at J, with 9 bases between the two ends. The CDR3 sequence is 14 residues long. The CDR3 reads CASSFYAGTGELFF. CDR3 sequence (DNA): TGTGCCAGCAGCTTTTATGCGGGCACCGGGGAGCTGTTTTTT.

V usage is TRBV18 and J usage is TRBJ2-5; D call uncertain. CDR3 size: 13 residues. Trimming stripped 2 bases from V and 5 bases from J, with 9 bases between. Germline CDR1 KGHSH, CDR2 LQKENI. CDR3 nucleotides: TGTGCCAGCTCACCAAACCTGTCCGAGACCCAGTACTTC. As protein: CASSPNLSETQYF.